This T cell receptor (beta chain) came from a study of blood T cells in healthy people across ages. To note about this clonotype: The target antigen is unknown.

A sample-barcoded 5' primer and a J-beta primer mix were used in a second PCR of roughly 7 to 12 cycles. From the 5' RACE reads, TCRdb called clonotypes with MiXCR, one entry per CDR3 protein. This repertoire shows about 510,000 distinct CDR3 sequences, about 27% found once; its top ten account for approximately 3.6%. This CDR3 spans 14 amino acids. Trimming removed 7 bases at V and 0 bases at J, with 13 bases between. Germline lookup yields CDR1 SGHVS and CDR2 FNYEAQ. General study points: Older individuals had lower TCR beta diversity per million T cells (the decline was roughly linear). Compared with aged donors, long-lived donors showed fewer expanded clones, suggesting selection.

These data are also associated with another study on T cells of mothers and their children. That study reports: Material was donated by three healthy Caucasian mothers and their six children. The study found slightly higher but non-significant overlap in related versus unrelated mother-child pairs.

J is TRBJ2-7 and V is TRBV7-6, with D unresolved. Sequences were obtained from blood. This receptor was taken from a boy between 2 and 10 years old in good health. The CDR3 protein is CASTMTASSYEQYF. As DNA, the CDR3 is TGTGCCAGCACCATGACGGCGAGCTCCTACGAGCAGTACTTC.